This T cell receptor beta chain was obtained from a study of blood T cells in healthy people across ages. Broader study findings: Long-lived and aged donors differed, with more naive CD4+ cells and higher diversity in the long-lived.

For the second PCR, which ran for about 7 to 11 cycles, a sample-barcoded 5' primer and a J-beta primer mix were used. Per sample, CDR3-containing paired-end reads numbered at least 2.5 million. TCRdb reprocessed the 5' RACE reads via MiXCR and lists one record per CDR3 protein. Here the sample spans roughly 800,000 distinct CDR3 sequences, 55% to 70% being singletons. With respect to this clonotype: Its antigen is unidentified.

Losses at the gene ends were 4 bases for V and 2 bases for J; bases not matched to a gene: 2. Germline V gene sequence: CDR1 SGHDN, CDR2 FVKESK. There are 13 residues in the CDR3. Sequences were obtained from blood. The chain links TRBV14 to TRBJ2-7; 7 bases match TRBD1. The sequence was obtained from a man aged 30-40 years in good health. The CDR3 sequence is CASSRRGTYEQYF. CDR3 in DNA: TGTGCCAGCAGCCGCAGGGGGACCTACGAGCAGTACTTC.